The clone carrying this T cell receptor beta chain was observed a handful of times. V was trimmed by 10 bases and J by 1 base, leaving 16 bases between them. The CDR3 is 14 amino acids. Germline-derived CDR1 and CDR2 are MDHEN and SYDVKM. These data originate in a study of T cells after yellow fever vaccination. Study details: SMART-Seq v4 Ultra Low Input prepared libraries from low-cell fractions.

Conversion of TCR transcripts into cDNA relied on 5'RACE template switching, which added a universal primer site and UMIs. TCRdb ran MiXCR on the 5' RACE reads and lists one entry per CDR3 protein. The sample has 120,000 or so distinct CDR3 sequences; approximately 9% are singletons. The sample was CD8+ T cells sorted from PBMCs, taken on the day of the yellow fever booster vaccination. The chain links TRBV28 to TRBJ1-1; no reliable D call. The sequence was obtained from a man aged 18-30 years who received the YFV17D yellow fever vaccine. As DNA, the CDR3 is TGTGCCACGAAAACAGCACGGGAGAACACTGAAGCTTTCTTT. Amino acids: CATKTARENTEAFF.